The rows below give T cell receptor beta chains drawn from one sample of a study of OX40 agonist ivuxolimab in advanced cancers. The table came from immunoSEQ multiplex PCR; TCRdb's copy has only in-frame clones and leaves some out. Among tens of thousands of clones listed, 85% to 95% were seen once. Here the sequenced sample was CD4+ or CD8+ T cells sorted from blood, taken in a trial of the OX40 agonist ivuxolimab. Receptors originate from an adult with an advanced solid tumor such as melanoma, head and neck, liver or kidney cancer. The CDR3 runs from the conserved cysteine through the conserved F or W. A D gene is named only where the DNA matches it firmly. Clone size is not always given. Where it is, it says once, few, many or a class for expanded clones.

>TRBV19|once|TRBJ2-1|NA
CASSMSSGGEQFF
TGTGCCAGTAGTATGAGTAGTGGCGGTGAGCAGTTCTTC
>TRBV7-8|NA|TRBJ2-2|NA
CASSLDSGNTGELFF
TGTGCCAGCAGCTTAGATTCAGGGAACACCGGGGAGCTGTTTTTT
>TRBV29-1|NA|TRBJ2-6|NA
CSVLGIQSRANVLTF
TGCAGCGTTTTGGGCATACAAAGTCGGGCCAACGTCCTGACTTTC
>TRBV25-1|NA|TRBJ2-1|NA
CASSDGDSSSYNEQFF
TGTGCCAGCAGTGATGGGGACTCCAGCTCCTACAATGAGCAGTTCTTC
>TRBV28|NA|TRBJ2-2|NA
CASSFPDPRLAGTGELFF
TGTGCCAGCAGTTTTCCTGACCCTCGATTAGCTGGCACCGGGGAGCTGTTTTTT
>TRBV18|NA|TRBJ2-5|TRBD2
CASSRSGGARETQYF
TGTGCCAGCTCACGTAGCGGGGGGGCCCGGGAGACCCAGTACTTC
>TRBV5-6|NA|TRBJ2-2|TRBD1
CASSPQTGAGELFF
TGTGCCAGCAGTCCCCAGACAGGGGCCGGGGAGCTGTTTTTT
>TRBV5-1|NA|TRBJ1-2|NA
CASSTGGEQVDGYTF
TGCGCCAGCAGCACGGGAGGGGAGCAGGTCGATGGCTACACCTTC
>TRBV2|NA|TRBJ1-1|NA
CASSGDSGPTEAFF
TGTGCCAGCAGTGGAGACTCCGGGCCCACTGAAGCTTTCTTT
>TRBV7-3|NA|TRBJ1-1|NA
CASSFSVGTVNTEAFF
TGTGCCAGCAGCTTCTCCGTCGGGACGGTGAACACTGAAGCTTTCTTT
>TRBV18|NA|TRBJ2-1|TRBD1
CASSPARGSYNEQFF
TGTGCCAGCTCACCAGCCAGGGGGTCCTACAATGAGCAGTTCTTC
>TRBV30|NA|TRBJ1-3|NA
CAWSVTGSGNTIYF
TGTGCCTGGAGTGTAACAGGGTCTGGAAACACCATATATTTT
>TRBV5-1|NA|TRBJ1-1|NA
CASSLDLRAGEAFF
TGCGCCAGCAGCTTGGATCTCCGAGCGGGTGAAGCTTTCTTT
>TRBV19|NA|TRBJ1-1|NA
CASSQGRLLGRTTKAFF
TGTGCCAGCTCACAGGGACGGCTATTGGGTAGGACCACGAAAGCTTTCTTT
>TRBV30|NA|TRBJ1-4|TRBD1
CAWRPGQDNEKLFF
TGTGCCTGGAGGCCGGGACAGGATAATGAAAAACTGTTTTTT
>TRBV2|few|TRBJ1-4|NA
CASSVREAPTNEKLFF
TGTGCCAGCAGTGTACGGGAGGCCCCAACTAATGAAAAACTGTTTTTT
>TRBV4-2|NA|TRBJ2-5|TRBD2
CASSQGTSEQETQYF
TGTGCCAGCAGCCAAGGGACTAGCGAACAAGAGACCCAGTACTTC
>TRBV7-8|NA|TRBJ2-7|TRBD1
CASSSGTGLAEQYF
TGTGCCAGCAGCTCAGGGACAGGGCTTGCCGAGCAGTACTTC
>TRBV9|NA|TRBJ2-7|TRBD1
CASSTRQGGSEQYF
TGTGCCAGCAGCACGAGACAGGGGGGAAGCGAGCAGTACTTC
>TRBV5-1|NA|TRBJ2-1|TRBD2
CASSRGLAGFRSSYNEQFF
TGCGCCAGCAGCCGTGGACTAGCGGGATTCCGGAGCTCCTACAATGAGCAGTTCTTC
>TRBV6-5|NA|TRBJ1-6|NA
CASSYRRESPLHF
TGTGCCAGCAGTTACAGGAGGGAGTCACCCCTCCACTTT
>TRBV27|NA|TRBJ2-2|TRBD2
CASSDIAGGAGELFF
TGTGCCAGCAGTGATATAGCGGGAGGCGCCGGGGAGCTGTTTTTT
>TRBV28|NA|TRBJ2-1|TRBD2
CASSLGTTSGYEQFF
TGTGCCAGCAGTTTAGGGACTACCTCTGGATATGAGCAGTTCTTC
>TRBV19|NA|TRBJ2-3|TRBD2
CASMVTSSRSDTQYF
TGTGCCAGTATGGTGACTAGCTCTAGATCGGATACGCAGTATTTT
>TRBV28|NA|TRBJ1-1|TRBD1
CASSTQGGTGPNTEAFF
TGTGCCAGCAGTACCCAAGGTGGGACAGGGCCGAACACTGAAGCTTTCTTT
>TRBV7-6|NA|TRBJ1-3|NA
CASSLQQAGQSSGNTIYF
TGTGCCAGCAGCTTACAGCAAGCAGGGCAAAGCTCTGGAAACACCATATATTTT
>TRBV6-1|once|TRBJ2-7|NA
CASSHPTDLYEQYF
TGTGCCAGCAGTCATCCGACAGACCTTTACGAGCAGTACTTC
>TRBV2|NA|TRBJ2-7|TRBD2
CASTLTSGSYEQYF
TGTGCCAGCACTTTGACTAGCGGCTCCTACGAGCAGTACTTC
>TRBV6-6|NA|TRBJ2-7|NA
CASSSSSYEQYF
TGTGCCAGCAGTAGTAGCTCCTACGAGCAGTACTTC
>TRBV5-8|NA|TRBJ1-2|TRBD1
CASSRDRGFYGYTF
TGTGCCAGCAGCCGGGACAGGGGGTTCTATGGCTACACCTTC
>TRBV2|once|TRBJ2-1|TRBD2
CASIRGLVVDEQFF
TGTGCCAGCATCAGGGGACTAGTTGTCGATGAGCAGTTCTTC
>TRBV2|NA|TRBJ1-6|NA
CASSLDERYNSPLHF
TGTGCCAGCAGTCTGGATGAGAGGTATAATTCACCCCTCCACTTT
>TRBV7-3|NA|TRBJ2-1|NA
CASSRDRTNEQFF
TGTGCCAGCAGTCGGGACCGGACCAATGAGCAGTTCTTC
>TRBV2|NA|TRBJ2-1|NA
CASSEAPLVLVTDEQFF
TGTGCCAGCAGTGAAGCGCCACTAGTCCTCGTCACTGATGAGCAGTTCTTC
>TRBV4-1|NA|TRBJ1-4|NA
CASSQDAGRLNEKLFF
TGCGCCAGCAGCCAAGATGCGGGGCGTCTAAATGAAAAACTGTTTTTT
>TRBV11-2|NA|TRBJ2-7|TRBD1
CASSSTGGPYEQYF
TGTGCCAGCAGCTCGACAGGGGGCCCCTACGAGCAGTACTTC
>TRBV6-5|once|TRBJ2-7|TRBD1
CASSRGTGMGEQYF
TGTGCCAGCAGTCGCGGGACAGGGATGGGGGAGCAGTACTTC
>TRBV28|NA|TRBJ1-2|TRBD1
CASSPWDRQNYGYTF
TGTGCCAGCAGTCCTTGGGACAGGCAAAACTATGGCTACACCTTC
>TRBV28|few|TRBJ1-2|NA
CASSLWRTTHGYTF
TGTGCCAGCAGTTTATGGAGGACAACCCATGGCTACACCTTC
>TRBV19|NA|TRBJ1-2|NA
CASSIDRENGYTF
TGTGCCAGTAGTATAGACAGGGAGAATGGCTACACCTTC
>TRBV6-1|once|TRBJ2-5|TRBD1
CASRRQGPQETQYF
TGTGCCAGCCGTCGACAGGGACCCCAAGAGACCCAGTACTTC
>TRBV19|NA|TRBJ1-1|NA
CASSGNGVMNTEAFF
TGTGCCAGTAGTGGAAACGGGGTTATGAACACTGAAGCTTTCTTT
>TRBV29-1|NA|TRBJ1-1|TRBD1
CSVLVQGVNTEAFF
TGCAGCGTTTTGGTGCAGGGGGTGAACACTGAAGCTTTCTTT
>TRBV7-2|NA|TRBJ1-1|NA
CASSRTENTEAFF
TGTGCCAGCAGCCGTACAGAGAACACTGAAGCTTTCTTT
>TRBV27|few|TRBJ1-1|TRBD1
CASSSQGDTEAFF
TGTGCCAGCAGTTCACAGGGGGACACTGAAGCTTTCTTT